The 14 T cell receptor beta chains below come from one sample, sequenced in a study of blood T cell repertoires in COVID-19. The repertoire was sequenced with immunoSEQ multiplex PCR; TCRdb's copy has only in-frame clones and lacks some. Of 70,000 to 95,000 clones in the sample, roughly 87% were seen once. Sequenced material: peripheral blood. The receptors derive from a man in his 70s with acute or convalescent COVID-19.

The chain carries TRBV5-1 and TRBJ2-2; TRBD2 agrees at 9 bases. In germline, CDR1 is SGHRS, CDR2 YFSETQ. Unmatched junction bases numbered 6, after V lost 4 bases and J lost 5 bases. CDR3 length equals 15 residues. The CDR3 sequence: CASSPEGLATGELFF. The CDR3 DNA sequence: TGCGCCAGCAGCCCCGAGGGACTAGCAACCGGGGAGCTGTTTTTT.

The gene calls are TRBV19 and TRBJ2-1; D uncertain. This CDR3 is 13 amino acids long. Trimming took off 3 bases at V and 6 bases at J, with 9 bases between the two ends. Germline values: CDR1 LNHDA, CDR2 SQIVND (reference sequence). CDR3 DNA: TGTGCCAGTAGTATCGAGACGGGCAATGAGCAGTTCTTC. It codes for CASSIETGNEQFF.

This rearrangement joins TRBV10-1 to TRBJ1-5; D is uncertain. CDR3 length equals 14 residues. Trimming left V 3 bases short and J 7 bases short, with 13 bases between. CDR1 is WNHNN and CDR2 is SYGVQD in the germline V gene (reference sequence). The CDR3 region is CASSDKRARQPQHF. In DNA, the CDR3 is TGCGCCAGCAGTGACAAGAGGGCTCGGCAGCCCCAGCATTTT.

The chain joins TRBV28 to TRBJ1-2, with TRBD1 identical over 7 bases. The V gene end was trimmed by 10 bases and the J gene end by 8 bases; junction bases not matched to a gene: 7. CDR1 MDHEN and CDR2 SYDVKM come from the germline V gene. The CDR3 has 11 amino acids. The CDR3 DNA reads TGTGCCACCGACAGGGTGTACGGCTACACCTTC. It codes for CATDRVYGYTF.

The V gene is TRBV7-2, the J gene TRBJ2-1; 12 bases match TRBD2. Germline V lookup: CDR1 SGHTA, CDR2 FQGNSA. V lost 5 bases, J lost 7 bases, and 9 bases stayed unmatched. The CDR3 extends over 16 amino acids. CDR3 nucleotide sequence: TGTGCCAGCAGCCCACCTAGCGGGAGGGCCGGGAATGAGCAGTTCTTC. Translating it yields CASSPPSGRAGNEQFF.

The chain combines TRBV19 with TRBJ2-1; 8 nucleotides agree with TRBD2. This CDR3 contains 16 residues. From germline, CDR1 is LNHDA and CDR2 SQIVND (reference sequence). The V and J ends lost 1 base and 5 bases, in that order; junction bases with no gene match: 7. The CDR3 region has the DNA TGTGCCAGTAGTATAGCTGCCGGGAGGGTTAACAATGAGCAGTTCTTC. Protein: CASSIAAGRVNNEQFF.

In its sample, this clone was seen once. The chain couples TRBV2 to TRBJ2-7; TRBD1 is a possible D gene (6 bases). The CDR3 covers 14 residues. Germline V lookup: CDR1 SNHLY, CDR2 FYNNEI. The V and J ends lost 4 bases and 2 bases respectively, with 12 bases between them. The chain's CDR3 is CASSGTAHPYEQYF. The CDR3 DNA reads TGTGCCAGCAGTGGGACAGCCCACCCCTACGAGCAGTACTTC.

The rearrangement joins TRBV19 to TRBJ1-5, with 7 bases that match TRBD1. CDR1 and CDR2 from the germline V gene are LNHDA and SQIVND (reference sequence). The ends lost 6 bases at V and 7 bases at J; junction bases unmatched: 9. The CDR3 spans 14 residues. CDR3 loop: CASRLTGMGQPQHF. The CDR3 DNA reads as TGTGCCAGTAGGTTGACAGGGATGGGGCAGCCCCAGCATTTT.

The CDR3 DNA is TGTGCCACCAGTGACTTTCCCTCGGGAAATGAGCAGTTCTTC. It codes for CATSDFPSGNEQFF. This chain uses TRBV24-1 with TRBJ2-1; weak D call: TRBD2 (5 bases). The germline V gene encodes CDR1 KGHDR and CDR2 SFDVKD. CDR3 length: 14 amino acids. The ends were cut back, 4 bases at V and 7 bases at J, with 13 bases in the middle.

The CDR3 region has the DNA TGTGCCATCACACCTAGCGGGAGCGGTTACAATGAGCAGTTCTTC. Translating gives CAITPSGSGYNEQFF. V usage is TRBV10-3 and J usage is TRBJ2-1; 10 bases match TRBD2. Unmatched junction bases numbered 7, after V lost 7 bases and J lost 4 bases. The CDR3 contains 15 residues. The germline V gene encodes CDR1 ENHRY and CDR2 SYGVKD.

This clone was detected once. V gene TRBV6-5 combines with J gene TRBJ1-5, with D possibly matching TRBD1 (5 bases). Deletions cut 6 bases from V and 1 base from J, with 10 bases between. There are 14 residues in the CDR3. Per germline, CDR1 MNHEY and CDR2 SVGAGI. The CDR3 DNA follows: TGTGCCAGCAGCAGGGCCCAAAGCAATCAGCCCCAGCATTTT. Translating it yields CASSRAQSNQPQHF.

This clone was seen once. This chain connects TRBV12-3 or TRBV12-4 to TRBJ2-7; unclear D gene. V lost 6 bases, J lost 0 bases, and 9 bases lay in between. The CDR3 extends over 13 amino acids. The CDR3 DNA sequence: TGTGCCAGCAGCCCCAGAAGCTCCTACGAGCAGTACTTC. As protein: CASSPRSSYEQYF.

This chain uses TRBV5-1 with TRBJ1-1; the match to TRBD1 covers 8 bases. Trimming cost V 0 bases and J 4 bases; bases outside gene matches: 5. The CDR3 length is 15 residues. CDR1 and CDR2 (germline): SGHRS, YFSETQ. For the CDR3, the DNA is TGCGCCAGCAGCTTGGTGACAGGGGAAGGCACTGAAGCTTTCTTT. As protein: CASSLVTGEGTEAFF.

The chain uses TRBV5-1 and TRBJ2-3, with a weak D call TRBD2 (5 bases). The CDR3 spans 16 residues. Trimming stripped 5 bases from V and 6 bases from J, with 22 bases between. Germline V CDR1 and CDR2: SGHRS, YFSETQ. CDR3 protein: CASRRGMRESVDTQYF. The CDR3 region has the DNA TGCGCCAGCAGAAGAGGGATGAGGGAGAGTGTGGATACGCAGTATTTT.